These 8 T cell receptor beta chains originate from one sample sequenced in a study of neurological immune-mediated disorders. TCRdb reprocessed the 5' RACE reads with MiXCR, giving one entry per CDR3 protein. The sample consists of tens of thousands of distinct CDR3 sequences, approximately 2.8% of them appearing once. Sequenced material: PBMCs. Source of these receptors: a woman aged 25 to 39 with multiple sclerosis.

This clonotype was detected many times. The chain combines TRBV11-3 with TRBJ2-1; D is perhaps TRBD2 (6 bases). Germline V gene data show CDR1 as SGHNT and CDR2 as YENEEA. V was pared by 8 bases and J by 2 bases, with 19 bases between. This CDR3 has 16 residues. In nucleotides, the CDR3 is TGTGCCAGCTCCATGGGGGGAGTGGAGACCTACAATGAGCAGTTCTTC. Residues: CASSMGGVETYNEQFF.

This clonotype was seen many times. V usage is TRBV25-1 and J usage is TRBJ2-1; 7 bases fit TRBD2. Germline CDR1 and CDR2: MGHDK and SYGVNS. The CDR3 length is 15 residues. Trimming at V came to 2 bases and at J to 4 bases, leaving 5 bases not matched to a gene. The CDR3 region is CASSEGRGAYNEQFF. The CDR3 DNA is TGTGCCAGCAGTGAAGGGAGGGGCGCTTACAATGAGCAGTTCTTC.

This clonotype occurred many times. This sequence joins TRBV12-3 or TRBV12-4 and TRBJ2-5; the match to TRBD2 covers 11 bases. Trimming took 4 bases from V and 0 from J; bases not matched to a gene: 4. The CDR3 has 16 amino acids. The CDR3 reads CASSSGLAAYQETQYF. The CDR3, as DNA: TGTGCCAGCAGTTCGGGACTAGCGGCATACCAAGAGACCCAGTACTTC.

This clonotype was picked up many times. The chain couples TRBV5-1 to TRBJ2-7, with 9 positions matching TRBD2. Looked up from germline, CDR1 is SGHRS and CDR2 is YFSETQ. The CDR3 is made up of 15 amino acids. V lost 5 bases, J lost 0 bases, and 6 bases stayed unmatched. CDR3 residues: CASSSRTSDSYEQYF. For the CDR3, the DNA is TGCGCCAGCAGTTCCCGGACTAGCGACTCCTACGAGCAGTACTTC.

In this sample, this clonotype turned up a few times. A much larger clone sits a single nucleotide away, making a read error possible. The V call is TRBV27, the J call TRBJ1-5; no reliable D call. The CDR3 loop spans 14 amino acids. From germline, CDR1 is MNHEY and CDR2 SMNVEV (reference sequence). The CDR3 loop is CASSFSGSNQPQNF. CDR3 sequence (DNA): TGTGCCAGCAGTTTTTCAGGAAGCAATCAGCCCCAGAATTTT.

This clonotype occurred many times. CDR3 DNA: TGCAGTCCTCATGTCAGCCCCTACAATGAGCAGTTCTTC. Translated: CSPHVSPYNEQFF. The rearrangement joins TRBV20-1 to TRBJ2-1; D remains ambiguous. The V gene's germline CDR1 is DFQATT and CDR2 SNEGSKA (reference sequence). CDR3 length equals 13 residues. V was shortened by 8 bases and J by 2 bases, with 13 bases between the two germline ends.

This clonotype was seen many times. This chain links TRBV5-1 with TRBJ2-7; possibly TRBD1 for D (6 bases). Trimming cost V 4 bases and J 7 bases, with 18 bases left between them. The CDR3 length is 14 residues. Germline values: CDR1 SGHRS, CDR2 YFSETQ. The CDR3 loop is CASSQDATGREQYF. The CDR3 nucleotides read TGCGCCAGCAGCCAGGACGCTACAGGGCGTGAGCAGTACTTC.

This clonotype was seen many times. The chain links TRBV7-9 to TRBJ1-1; D uncertain. Looked up from germline, CDR1 is SEHNR and CDR2 is FQNEAQ (reference sequence). Trimming took 0 bases from V and 1 from J, leaving 9 bases between them. CDR3 size: 15 residues. The CDR3 here is CASSLAAGGNTEAFF. As DNA, the CDR3 is TGTGCCAGCAGCTTAGCGGCAGGAGGGAACACTGAAGCTTTCTTT.